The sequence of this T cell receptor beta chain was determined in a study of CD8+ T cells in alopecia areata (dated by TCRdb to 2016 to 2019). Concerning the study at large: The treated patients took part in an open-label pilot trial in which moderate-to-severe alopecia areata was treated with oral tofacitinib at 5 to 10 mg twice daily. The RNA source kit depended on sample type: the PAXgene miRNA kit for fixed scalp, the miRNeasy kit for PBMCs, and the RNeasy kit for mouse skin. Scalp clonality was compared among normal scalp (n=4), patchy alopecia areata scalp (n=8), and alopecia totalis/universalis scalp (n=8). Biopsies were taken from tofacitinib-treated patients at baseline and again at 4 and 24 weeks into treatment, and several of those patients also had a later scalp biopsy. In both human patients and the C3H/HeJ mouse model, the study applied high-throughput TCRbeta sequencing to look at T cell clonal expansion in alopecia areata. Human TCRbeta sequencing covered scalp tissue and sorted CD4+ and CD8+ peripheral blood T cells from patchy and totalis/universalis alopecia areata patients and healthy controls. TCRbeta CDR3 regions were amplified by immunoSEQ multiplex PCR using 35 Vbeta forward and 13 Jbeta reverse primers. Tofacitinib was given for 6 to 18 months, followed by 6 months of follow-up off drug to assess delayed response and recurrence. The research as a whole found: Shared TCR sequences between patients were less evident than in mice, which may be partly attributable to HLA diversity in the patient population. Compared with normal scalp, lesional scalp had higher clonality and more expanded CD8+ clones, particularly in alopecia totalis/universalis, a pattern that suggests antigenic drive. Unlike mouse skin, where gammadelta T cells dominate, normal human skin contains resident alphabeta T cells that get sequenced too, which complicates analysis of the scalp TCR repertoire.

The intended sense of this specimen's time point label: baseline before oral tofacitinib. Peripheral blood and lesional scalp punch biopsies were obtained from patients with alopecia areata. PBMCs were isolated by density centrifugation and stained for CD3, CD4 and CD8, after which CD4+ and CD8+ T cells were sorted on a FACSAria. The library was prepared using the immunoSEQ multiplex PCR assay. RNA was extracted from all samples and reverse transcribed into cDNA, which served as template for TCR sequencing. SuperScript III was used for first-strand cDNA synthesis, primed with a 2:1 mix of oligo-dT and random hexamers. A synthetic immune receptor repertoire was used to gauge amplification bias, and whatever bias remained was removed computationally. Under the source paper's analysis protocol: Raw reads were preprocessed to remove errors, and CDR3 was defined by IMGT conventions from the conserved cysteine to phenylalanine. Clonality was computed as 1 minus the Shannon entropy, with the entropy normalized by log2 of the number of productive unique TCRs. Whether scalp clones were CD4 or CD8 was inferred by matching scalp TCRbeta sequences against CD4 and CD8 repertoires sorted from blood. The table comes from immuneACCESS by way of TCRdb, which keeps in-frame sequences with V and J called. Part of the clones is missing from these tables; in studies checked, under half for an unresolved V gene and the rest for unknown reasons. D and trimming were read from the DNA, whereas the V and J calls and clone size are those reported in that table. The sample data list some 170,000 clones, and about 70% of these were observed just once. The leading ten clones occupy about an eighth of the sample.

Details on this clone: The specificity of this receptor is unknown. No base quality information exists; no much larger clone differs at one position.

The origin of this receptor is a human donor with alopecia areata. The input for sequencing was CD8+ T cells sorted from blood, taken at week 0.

The DNA sequence follows: TGCAGCGTTTTCCGCCGAGAGACCCAGTACTTC. Its protein product is CSVFRRETQYF. The chain employs TRBV29-1 and TRBJ2-5; confidence is insufficient to name the D gene. The germline V gene gives CDR1 as SQVTM and CDR2 as ANQGSEA. Counted from cysteine to phenylalanine, this CDR3 has 11 amino acids. The entry retains the CDR3 DNA only, 33 bases that are in frame from base 1. V gives up 5 bases and J gives up 4 bases, and the segment between their germline ends measures 8 bases. Beyond the CDR3, the reference TRBV29-1 and TRBJ2-5 genes provide the residues; the full variable domain reads: SAVISQKPSRDICQRGTSLTIQCQVDSQVTMMFWYRQQPGQSLTLIATANQGSEATYESGFVIDKFPISRPNLTFSTLTVSNMSPEDSSIYLCSVFRRETQYFGPGTRLLVL.